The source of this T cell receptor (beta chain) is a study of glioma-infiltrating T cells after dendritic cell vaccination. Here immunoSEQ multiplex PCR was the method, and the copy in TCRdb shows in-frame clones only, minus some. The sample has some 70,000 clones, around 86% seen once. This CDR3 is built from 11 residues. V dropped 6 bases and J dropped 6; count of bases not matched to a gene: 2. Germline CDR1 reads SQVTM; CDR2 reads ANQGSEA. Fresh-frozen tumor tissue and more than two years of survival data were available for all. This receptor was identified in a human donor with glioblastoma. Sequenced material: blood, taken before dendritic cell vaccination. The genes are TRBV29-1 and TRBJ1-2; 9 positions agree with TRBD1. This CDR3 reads CSVGQGDGYTF. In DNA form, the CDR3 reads TGCAGCGTGGGACAGGGTGATGGCTACACCTTC.